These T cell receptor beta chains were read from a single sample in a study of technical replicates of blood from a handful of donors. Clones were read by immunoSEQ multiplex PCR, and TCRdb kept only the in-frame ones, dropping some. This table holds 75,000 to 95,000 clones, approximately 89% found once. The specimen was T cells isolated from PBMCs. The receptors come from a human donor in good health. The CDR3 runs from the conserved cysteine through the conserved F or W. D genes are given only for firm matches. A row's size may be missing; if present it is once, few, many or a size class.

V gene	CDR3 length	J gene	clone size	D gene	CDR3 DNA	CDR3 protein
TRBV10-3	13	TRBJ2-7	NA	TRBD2	TGTGCCATCAGTCCCAGCGGGATCTTCGAGCAGTACTTC	CAISPSGIFEQYF
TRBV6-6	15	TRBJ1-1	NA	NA	TGTGCCAGCAGTTACTCGGAAGGGGTGAACACTGAAGCTTTCTTT	CASSYSEGVNTEAFF
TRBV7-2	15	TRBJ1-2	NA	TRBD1	TGTGCCAGCAGCTTAGCCTTAGGCAGGGGGTATGGCTACACCTTC	CASSLALGRGYGYTF
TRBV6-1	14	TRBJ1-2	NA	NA	TGTGCCAGCAGTCCTTCACAGGGTAGTTATGGCTACACCTTC	CASSPSQGSYGYTF
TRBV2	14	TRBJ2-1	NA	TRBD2	TGTGCCAGCACCCTGGCGGGGGCCTACAATGAGCAGTTCTTC	CASTLAGAYNEQFF
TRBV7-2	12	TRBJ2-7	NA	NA	TGTGCCAGCAGCTACCCGGGATACGAGCAGTACTTC	CASSYPGYEQYF
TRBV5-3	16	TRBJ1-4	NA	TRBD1	TGTGCCAGAAGCTTGGAACGGGACAGGACTAATGAAAAACTGTTTTTT	CARSLERDRTNEKLFF
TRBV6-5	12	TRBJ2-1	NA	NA	TGTGCCAGCAGCCTACCGAACAATGAGCAGTTCTTC	CASSLPNNEQFF
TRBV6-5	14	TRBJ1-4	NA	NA	TGTGCCAGCACCGACAGTGCAACTAATGAAAAACTGTTTTTT	CASTDSATNEKLFF
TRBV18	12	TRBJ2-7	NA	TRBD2	TGTGCCAGCTCGTCGGGACTAGGTGAGCAGTACTTC	CASSSGLGEQYF
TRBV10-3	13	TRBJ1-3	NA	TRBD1	TGTGCCATGGGATCAGGGGGCCGAAACACCATATATTTT	CAMGSGGRNTIYF
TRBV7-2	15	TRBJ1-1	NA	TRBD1	TGTGCCAGCAGCTTATGGGGGACAGGGGGCACTGAAGCTTTCTTT	CASSLWGTGGTEAFF
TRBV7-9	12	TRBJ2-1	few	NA	TGTGCCAGCAGCCCCCGTTTCCCCGAGCAGTTCTTC	CASSPRFPEQFF
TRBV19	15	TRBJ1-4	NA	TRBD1	TGTGCCAGTACCCCGACAGGGATTGTGGTAGAAAAACTGTTTTTT	CASTPTGIVVEKLFF
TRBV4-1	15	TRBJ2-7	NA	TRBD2	TGCGCCAGCAGCCAAGATAAACTAGCGGACTACGAGCAGTACTTC	CASSQDKLADYEQYF
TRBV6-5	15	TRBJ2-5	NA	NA	TGTGCCAGCAGCTATATGGCCCTACGCGGGGAGACCCAGTACTTC	CASSYMALRGETQYF
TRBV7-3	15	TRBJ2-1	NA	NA	TGTGCCAGCAGCCTCAGACTGGGAGACTACAATGAGCAGTTCTTC	CASSLRLGDYNEQFF
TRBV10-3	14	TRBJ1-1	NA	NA	TGTGCCATCAGTGAGTCAGGAGGGGTTACTGAAGCTTTCTTT	CAISESGGVTEAFF
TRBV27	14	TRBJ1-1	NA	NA	TGTGCCAGCAGTTCGGTGTCCGGGGGCACTGAAGCTTTCTTT	CASSSVSGGTEAFF
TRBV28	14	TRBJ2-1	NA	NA	TGTGCCAGCAGATTCCCTAGCTCCTACAATGAGCAGTTCTTC	CASRFPSSYNEQFF
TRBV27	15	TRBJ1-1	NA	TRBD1	TGTGCCAGCAGTGACTACAGGGGGCGGGTCACTGAAGCTTTCTTT	CASSDYRGRVTEAFF
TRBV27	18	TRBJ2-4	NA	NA	TGTGCCAGCAGTTTCGAGAAGGACAGCGCACGTTCCAAAAACATTCAGTACTTC	CASSFEKDSARSKNIQYF
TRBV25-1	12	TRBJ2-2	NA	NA	TGTGCCACGTTACTTCGGACCGGGGAGCTGTTTTTT	CATLLRTGELFF
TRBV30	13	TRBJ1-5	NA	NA	TGTGCCTGGAGAGCCACCACAGATCAGCCCCAGCATTTT	CAWRATTDQPQHF
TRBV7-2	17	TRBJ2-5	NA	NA	TGTGCCAGCAGCCTAGGGGGGGGACGAAATCTCCAAGAGACCCAGTACTTC	CASSLGGGRNLQETQYF
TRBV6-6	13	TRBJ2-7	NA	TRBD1	TGTGCCAGCAGTAAACTGGACAGGGACGAGCAGTACTTC	CASSKLDRDEQYF
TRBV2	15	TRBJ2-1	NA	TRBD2	TGTGCCAGCCAAATGACTAGCGGGATTTACAATGAGCAGTTCTTC	CASQMTSGIYNEQFF
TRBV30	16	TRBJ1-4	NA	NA	TGTGCCTGGAGCTTTTACCTGACAGCAACTAATGAAAAACTGTTTTTT	CAWSFYLTATNEKLFF